The rows below give T cell receptor beta chains drawn from one sample of a study of blood T cell repertoires in COVID-19. Data came from immunoSEQ multiplex PCR; TCRdb stores just in-frame clones and leaves some out. This sample has approximately 140,000 clones, with approximately 88% found just once. The sample comprised peripheral blood. Receptors were obtained from a man between 65 and 85 years old with active COVID-19. The CDR3 runs from the conserved cysteine through the conserved F or W. A D gene is named only where the DNA matches it firmly. The size of a clone is reported for some rows only, either as once, few or many, or as a class for expanded clones.

D gene: TRBD1; V gene: TRBV27; clone size: .; J gene: TRBJ1-4; CDR3 protein: CASSRQGAGEKLFF; CDR3 DNA: TGTGCCAGCAGTCGACAGGGAGCAGGAGAAAAACTGTTTTTT
D gene: TRBD2; V gene: TRBV4-1; clone size: .; J gene: TRBJ2-7; CDR3 protein: CASSRLLAGGNEQYF; CDR3 DNA: TGCGCCAGCAGCCGCCTACTAGCGGGAGGTAACGAGCAGTACTTC
D gene: .; V gene: TRBV6-5; clone size: .; J gene: TRBJ2-3; CDR3 protein: CASMETTDTQYF; CDR3 DNA: TGTGCCAGCATGGAGACCACAGATACGCAGTATTTT
D gene: .; V gene: TRBV10-1; clone size: .; J gene: TRBJ2-5; CDR3 protein: CASSQRRGETQYF; CDR3 DNA: TGCGCCAGCAGCCAACGAAGGGGGGAGACCCAGTACTTC
D gene: .; V gene: TRBV28; clone size: .; J gene: TRBJ1-2; CDR3 protein: CASSNTGKDGYTF; CDR3 DNA: TGTGCCAGCAGTAACACAGGGAAGGATGGCTACACCTTC
D gene: .; V gene: TRBV12-3/TRBV12-4; clone size: .; J gene: TRBJ1-5; CDR3 protein: CASSEFGNQPQHF; CDR3 DNA: TGTGCCAGCAGTGAGTTTGGCAATCAGCCCCAGCATTTT
D gene: .; V gene: TRBV19; clone size: .; J gene: TRBJ1-5; CDR3 protein: CASSEQGKGNQPQHF; CDR3 DNA: TGTGCCAGTAGTGAACAGGGTAAGGGCAATCAGCCCCAGCATTTT
D gene: .; V gene: TRBV10-1; clone size: .; J gene: TRBJ1-4; CDR3 protein: CASRGGPNEKLFF; CDR3 DNA: TGCGCCAGCAGAGGGGGACCTAATGAAAAACTGTTTTTT
D gene: TRBD2; V gene: TRBV19; clone size: .; J gene: TRBJ2-1; CDR3 protein: CASSTSGSGYNEQFF; CDR3 DNA: TGTGCCAGTAGTACTAGCGGGAGCGGGTACAATGAGCAGTTCTTC
D gene: .; V gene: TRBV7-9; clone size: .; J gene: TRBJ1-2; CDR3 protein: CASSLGTATNYGYTF; CDR3 DNA: TGTGCCAGCAGCTTAGGGACAGCCACTAACTATGGCTACACCTTC
D gene: TRBD1; V gene: TRBV7-8; clone size: .; J gene: TRBJ2-3; CDR3 protein: CASTRTGGDTQYF; CDR3 DNA: TGTGCCAGCACCCGAACAGGGGGAGATACGCAGTATTTT
D gene: TRBD1; V gene: TRBV15; clone size: .; J gene: TRBJ1-2; CDR3 protein: CATSREGTGINGYTF; CDR3 DNA: TGTGCCACCAGCAGAGAAGGGACAGGAATTAATGGCTACACCTTC
D gene: TRBD1; V gene: TRBV19; clone size: .; J gene: TRBJ2-2; CDR3 protein: CASSIRTGGTGELFF; CDR3 DNA: TGTGCCAGTAGTATACGGACAGGGGGTACCGGGGAGCTGTTTTTT
D gene: .; V gene: TRBV4-1; clone size: .; J gene: TRBJ2-7; CDR3 protein: CASSQDMVAYEQYF; CDR3 DNA: TGCGCCAGCAGCCAAGATATGGTAGCCTACGAGCAGTACTTC
D gene: TRBD2; V gene: TRBV9; clone size: .; J gene: TRBJ2-7; CDR3 protein: CASSVGCGGGSYEQYF; CDR3 DNA: TGTGCCAGCAGCGTAGGGTGCGGGGGGGGCTCCTACGAGCAGTACTTC
D gene: TRBD2; V gene: TRBV9; clone size: .; J gene: TRBJ2-3; CDR3 protein: CASSVARGTDTQYF; CDR3 DNA: TGTGCCAGCAGCGTAGCGCGGGGGACAGATACGCAGTATTTT
D gene: .; V gene: TRBV3-1/TRBV3-2; clone size: .; J gene: TRBJ1-6; CDR3 protein: CASAPRETMSPLHF; CDR3 DNA: TGTGCCAGCGCACCTCGGGAAACCATGTCACCCCTCCACTTT
D gene: TRBD1; V gene: TRBV28; clone size: .; J gene: TRBJ2-7; CDR3 protein: CASRWGRGQLAYEQYF; CDR3 DNA: TGTGCCAGCAGGTGGGGCCGGGGACAGTTAGCCTACGAGCAGTACTTC
D gene: TRBD1; V gene: TRBV7-9; clone size: .; J gene: TRBJ2-5; CDR3 protein: CASSSLTGVRETQYF; CDR3 DNA: TGTGCCAGCAGCTCCTTAACAGGGGTCCGAGAGACCCAGTACTTC
D gene: TRBD2; V gene: TRBV11-2; clone size: .; J gene: TRBJ2-2; CDR3 protein: CASSLTSANTGELFF; CDR3 DNA: TGTGCCAGCAGCTTGACTAGCGCGAACACCGGGGAGCTGTTTTTT
D gene: TRBD1; V gene: TRBV5-1; clone size: many; J gene: TRBJ2-1; CDR3 protein: CASRQAGGASNEQFF; CDR3 DNA: TGCGCCAGCAGGCAAGCAGGGGGCGCAAGCAATGAGCAGTTCTTC
D gene: TRBD1; V gene: TRBV4-1; clone size: .; J gene: TRBJ1-2; CDR3 protein: CASSRDRGRDGYTF; CDR3 DNA: TGCGCCAGCAGCCGCGACAGGGGGAGGGATGGCTACACCTTC
D gene: TRBD1; V gene: TRBV28; clone size: .; J gene: TRBJ1-1; CDR3 protein: CASSARGRRGEAFF; CDR3 DNA: TGTGCCAGCAGCGCCAGGGGGCGGAGAGGTGAAGCTTTCTTT
D gene: .; V gene: TRBV19; clone size: .; J gene: TRBJ2-1; CDR3 protein: CACRGGFSYNEQFF; CDR3 DNA: TGTGCCTGTCGGGGTGGTTTCTCCTACAATGAGCAGTTCTTC
D gene: TRBD2; V gene: TRBV7-3; clone size: .; J gene: TRBJ2-3; CDR3 protein: CASSFLAGGTDTQYF; CDR3 DNA: TGTGCCAGCAGCTTCCTAGCGGGAGGCACAGATACGCAGTATTTT
D gene: TRBD2; V gene: TRBV28; clone size: .; J gene: TRBJ2-1; CDR3 protein: CASSSGLATLYNEQFF; CDR3 DNA: TGTGCCAGCAGTTCCGGACTAGCGACCTTGTACAATGAGCAGTTCTTC
D gene: .; V gene: TRBV4-2; clone size: .; J gene: TRBJ1-2; CDR3 protein: CASSPAAGVDYGYTF; CDR3 DNA: TGTGCCAGCAGCCCCGCCGCGGGGGTTGACTATGGCTACACCTTC
D gene: .; V gene: TRBV5-1; clone size: .; J gene: TRBJ2-7; CDR3 protein: CASSLGQEQYF; CDR3 DNA: TGCGCCAGCAGCTTGGGGCAGGAGCAGTACTTC
D gene: .; V gene: TRBV19; clone size: few; J gene: TRBJ2-7; CDR3 protein: CASSSRTRNEQYF; CDR3 DNA: TGTGCCAGTAGTTCCCGGACAAGGAACGAGCAGTACTTC
D gene: TRBD1; V gene: TRBV6-6; clone size: once; J gene: TRBJ2-7; CDR3 protein: CASRKPGQGAGEQYF; CDR3 DNA: TGTGCCAGCAGGAAACCGGGACAGGGGGCGGGAGAGCAGTACTTC
D gene: .; V gene: TRBV5-4; clone size: .; J gene: TRBJ2-1; CDR3 protein: CASSLEGGSYNEQFF; CDR3 DNA: TGTGCCAGCAGCTTGGAGGGCGGGTCTTACAATGAGCAGTTCTTC
D gene: .; V gene: TRBV10-3; clone size: .; J gene: TRBJ1-3; CDR3 protein: CAISKRESRGNTIYF; CDR3 DNA: TGTGCCATCAGTAAAAGGGAGTCGCGCGGAAACACCATATATTTT
D gene: .; V gene: TRBV19; clone size: .; J gene: TRBJ2-7; CDR3 protein: CASSIGGSYEQYF; CDR3 DNA: TGTGCCAGTAGTATAGGTGGCAGCTACGAGCAGTACTTC
D gene: .; V gene: TRBV5-5; clone size: .; J gene: TRBJ1-1; CDR3 protein: CASSQIAGSGGTEAFF; CDR3 DNA: TGTGCCAGCAGCCAAATCGCCGGTTCGGGAGGTACTGAAGCTTTCTTT
D gene: .; V gene: TRBV7-3; clone size: .; J gene: TRBJ2-1; CDR3 protein: CASSLAQGYPYNEQFF; CDR3 DNA: TGTGCCAGCAGCTTAGCCCAGGGTTACCCCTACAATGAGCAGTTCTTC